This T cell receptor beta chain was sequenced in a study of shared clonotypes between healthy human individuals. Trimming took 1 base from V and 5 from J, leaving 12 bases between them. The CDR3 extends over 14 amino acids. An assay was performed, and its level was deep. The protocol was immunoSEQ multiplex PCR, while the TCRdb copy is restricted to in-frame clones and leaves out a portion. The sample yields around 440,000 clones, around 77% seen once. The healthy adult donors were HIV-negative and reported no recent acute infections or vaccinations. This clone was seen a handful of times. The V and J genes are TRBV5-3 and TRBJ1-2; the D gene is possibly TRBD1 (5 bases). TRBV5-3 is an ORF; its function is uncertain. Sequencing input: PBMCs. This sequence was found in a woman in her thirties or forties in good health. Some clones in this sample may be carry-over from other donors' samples. The CDR3 DNA follows: TGTGCCAGAAGCTTGACAGGCCCGGGGTATGGCTACACCTTC. Protein product: CARSLTGPGYGYTF.